A single sample is the source of the 23 T cell receptor beta chains below, sequenced in a study of control samples from healthy donors and cancer patients. Only in-frame clones appear in the TCRdb table, and some are missing; sequencing was by immunoSEQ multiplex PCR. The sample consists of 100,000 to 150,000 clones, about 90% of them appearing once. Sequenced input: blood. The source of these receptors is a man aged 18 to 35 in good health.

V gene TRBV30 combines with J gene TRBJ2-7; 8 nucleotides line up with TRBD1. Germline lookup yields CDR1 GTSNPN and CDR2 SVGIG (reference sequence). V lost 2 bases and J lost 2; bases outside the gene matches: 5. The CDR3 contains 14 residues. For the CDR3, the DNA is TGTGCCTGGAGTAGGGGACAGGCGCCCTACGAGCAGTACTTC. Protein sequence: CAWSRGQAPYEQYF.

This clone occurred once. The chain recombines TRBV4-1 with TRBJ1-1, with D possibly TRBD1 on 5 matching bases. Germline V lookup: CDR1 MGHRA, CDR2 YSYEKL. The CDR3 has 16 residues. V lost 1 base to trimming and J lost 1 base, with 13 bases between them. The CDR3 sequence is CASSQGSGRTNTEAFF. Here the CDR3 DNA reads TGCGCCAGCAGCCAAGGCTCGGGACGGACGAACACTGAAGCTTTCTTT.

The chain combines TRBV7-3 with TRBJ2-3; D is possibly TRBD1 or TRBD2 (5 bases each). Germline CDR1 reads SGHTA; CDR2 reads FQGTGA. Trimming stripped 9 bases from V and 0 bases from J, with 22 bases between. There are 17 residues in the CDR3. Here the CDR3 DNA reads TGTGCCAGAAAAGGGGTCGAGGGCCCAACTAGCACAGATACGCAGTATTTT. Translation: CARKGVEGPTSTDTQYF.

This clone was detected only a few times. The chain carries TRBV25-1 and TRBJ2-1; 15 bases agree with TRBD2. Germline CDR1 and CDR2: MGHDK and SYGVNS. The length of the CDR3 is 15 residues. The ends lost 4 bases at V and 9 bases at J; junction bases unmatched: 4. In DNA, the CDR3 is TGTGCCAGCAGTGGGACTAGCGGGAGGGCGGGTGAGCAGTTCTTC. Translated, it gives CASSGTSGRAGEQFF.

The chain has TRBV5-1 and TRBJ1-3; D gene unclear. The CDR3 runs 14 residues. Trimming cost V 1 base and J 3 bases, with 8 bases left between them. Germline CDR1 SGHRS, CDR2 YFSETQ. The chain's CDR3 is CASSLTAGGNTIYF. The DNA for the CDR3 is TGCGCCAGCAGCTTGACAGCAGGTGGAAACACCATATATTTT. Full variable domain (outside the CDR3, taken from reference TRBV5-1 and TRBJ1-3): KAGVTQTPRYLIKTRGQQVTLSCSPISGHRSVSWYQQTPGQGLQFLFEYFSETQRNKGNFPGRFSGRQFSNSRSEMNVSTLELGDSALYLCASSLTAGGNTIYFGEGSWLTVV.

J is TRBJ2-7 and V is TRBV5-6; D ambiguous. Per the germline V gene, CDR1 is SGHDT and CDR2 is YYEEEE. V gave up 0 bases and J gave up 1 base, with 8 bases separating them. This CDR3 has 14 amino acids. This chain's CDR3 is CASSLDPSSYEQYF. As DNA, the CDR3 is TGTGCCAGCAGCTTGGATCCGTCATCCTACGAGCAGTACTTC.

The genes are TRBV3-1 (or the pseudogene TRBV3-2) and TRBJ2-1, with TRBD2 as a possible D gene (5 bases). The germline V gene has CDR1 LGHDT and CDR2 YNNKEL (reference sequence). This CDR3 has 16 residues. V was shortened by 2 bases and J by 2 bases, with 13 bases between the two germline ends. CDR3 DNA sequence: TGTGCCAGCAGCCAAAAACTAGATGGGGCCTACAATGAGCAGTTCTTC. Protein product: CASSQKLDGAYNEQFF.

V is TRBV28 and J is TRBJ2-3; no firm D call. CDR3 length: 11 residues. Germline CDR1 and CDR2: MDHEN and SYDVKM. V was cut by 8 bases and J by 5 bases, with 8 bases left in between. The CDR3 loop is CASANLDTQYF. CDR3 DNA: TGTGCCAGCGCCAATTTAGATACGCAGTATTTT.

The chain joins TRBV7-3 to TRBJ2-1; TRBD2 matches at 8 bases. The germline gives CDR1 SGHTA, CDR2 FQGTGA. The CDR3 is 15 amino acids. V shed 5 bases and J 6 bases; nucleotides not matched to a gene: 9. The CDR3 sequence: CASSPTRTSFNEQFF. The DNA of the CDR3 is TGTGCCAGCAGCCCAACCCGGACTAGCTTCAATGAGCAGTTCTTC.

This clone was found once. Other DNA sequences in this specimen translate into the identical CDR3. The chain recombines TRBV5-1 with TRBJ2-3; D possibly corresponds to TRBD1 (5 bases). The CDR3 extends over 14 amino acids. V was shortened by 4 bases and J by 2 bases, with 11 bases between the two germline ends. Germline V gene lookup returns CDR1 SGHRS and CDR2 YFSETQ. The CDR3 is CASSVGQFTDTQYF. For the CDR3, the DNA is TGCGCCAGCAGCGTGGGGCAGTTCACAGATACGCAGTATTTT.

The chain carries TRBV11-2 and TRBJ2-1; 14 bases fit TRBD2. Per the germline V gene, CDR1 is SGHAT and CDR2 is FQNNGV. CDR3 length equals 16 residues. Germline trimming cut 3 bases from V and 7 bases from J; bases unmatched to any gene: 5. CDR3 nucleotides: TGTGCCAGCAGCTTGGGACTAGCGGGAGTGGGGAATGAGCAGTTCTTC. As protein: CASSLGLAGVGNEQFF.

This chain connects TRBV19 to TRBJ2-3; TRBD1 matches at 11 bases. The V gene's germline CDR1 is LNHDA and CDR2 SQIVND (reference sequence). V lost 4 bases and J lost 5; bases outside the gene matches: 5. The CDR3 extends over 15 amino acids. CDR3 loop: CASSTGQGAGDTQYF. The CDR3 DNA reads as TGTGCCAGTAGTACCGGACAGGGGGCAGGAGATACGCAGTATTTT. The full variable domain, in which reference TRBV19 and TRBJ2-3 provide the parts outside the CDR3, is DGGITQSPKYLFRKEGQNVTLSCEQNLNHDAMYWYRQDPGQGLRLIYYSQIVNDFQKGDIAEGYSVSREKKESFPLTVTSAQKNPTAFYLCASSTGQGAGDTQYFGPGTRLTVL.

The V gene is TRBV2, the J gene TRBJ2-1; TRBD2 matches 12 bases. The CDR3 length is 14 residues. V was clipped by 8 bases and J by 10 bases; unmatched bases: 9. The V gene's germline CDR1 is SNHLY and CDR2 FYNNEI. The CDR3 loop is CASHGLAGGVEQFF. The CDR3 bases are TGTGCCAGCCACGGGCTAGCGGGGGGGGTAGAGCAGTTCTTC.

The chain uses TRBV11-2 and TRBJ1-1, with D possibly TRBD1 on 6 matching bases. V was shortened by 0 bases and J by 1 base, with 6 bases between the two germline ends. This CDR3 is built from 14 residues. Per the germline V gene, CDR1 is SGHAT and CDR2 is FQNNGV. In DNA, the CDR3 is TGTGCCAGCAGCTTAGAACAGGGGAACACTGAAGCTTTCTTT. Encoded protein: CASSLEQGNTEAFF.

This chain links TRBV28 with TRBJ1-4; D remains unclear. Per the germline V gene, CDR1 is MDHEN and CDR2 is SYDVKM. CDR3 size: 13 residues. Trimming took 7 bases from V and 0 from J, leaving 6 bases between them. The CDR3 region is CASNTATNEKLFF. The DNA of the CDR3 is TGTGCCAGCAATACAGCAACTAATGAAAAACTGTTTTTT.

V usage is TRBV7-8 and J usage is TRBJ2-7, with D maybe TRBD1 (6 bases). In germline, CDR1 is SGHVS, CDR2 FQNEAQ. The germline V and J ends were trimmed by 2 bases and 4 bases, with 15 bases remaining between them. CDR3 length equals 15 residues. CDR3 sequence (DNA): TGTGCCAGCAGCTTAAGTAAAGGACAGAGATACGAGCAGTACTTC. It translates to CASSLSKGQRYEQYF.

The rearrangement links TRBV25-1 to TRBJ1-5; 7 bases agree with TRBD1. This CDR3 region has 16 residues. V lost 6 bases to trimming and J lost 7 bases; unmatched junction nucleotides: 15. CDR1 MGHDK and CDR2 SYGVNS come from the germline V gene. The CDR3 coding sequence is TGTGCCAGCAGGATTCCCCGGGCAGGGGGGGGGCAGCCCCAGCATTTT. Residues: CASRIPRAGGGQPQHF. The variable domain in full, completed from reference TRBV25-1 and TRBJ1-5, reads EADIYQTPRYLVIGTGKKITLECSQTMGHDKMYWYQQDPGMELHLIHYSYGVNSTEKGDLSSESTVSRIRTEHFPLTLESARPSHTSQYLCASRIPRAGGGQPQHFGDGTRLSIL.

The DNA for the CDR3 is TGTGCCAGCTCCCCTGACAGGGGCTGGGGCACTGAAGCTTTCTTT. As protein: CASSPDRGWGTEAFF. V and J are TRBV18 and TRBJ1-1, with TRBD1 matching over 8 bases. This CDR3 comprises 15 residues. CDR1 is KGHSH and CDR2 is LQKENI in the germline V gene. V shed 6 bases, J shed 4 bases, and the junction held 10 bases outside the gene matches.

V usage is TRBV10-2 and J usage is TRBJ1-1; 8 bases map to TRBD1. The V gene end was trimmed by 8 bases and the J gene end by 4 bases; junction bases not matched to a gene: 3. This CDR3 region has 12 residues. The germline CDR1 and CDR2 sequences are WSHSY and SAAADI. This chain's CDR3 is CASWTGITEAFF. In DNA, the CDR3 is TGCGCCAGCTGGACAGGGATCACTGAAGCTTTCTTT.

As regards this clone: The sample holds other DNA sequences that translate to the same CDR3. The V gene is TRBV5-1, the J gene TRBJ2-5; D is unresolved. Per the germline V gene, CDR1 is SGHRS and CDR2 is YFSETQ. The CDR3 has 11 residues. Deletions cut 4 bases from V and 2 bases from J, with 3 bases between. The CDR3 region is CASSGQETQYF. CDR3 in DNA: TGCGCCAGCAGCGGACAAGAGACCCAGTACTTC.

About this clone: The sample carries other DNA sequences with the same CDR3. This chain connects TRBV5-6 to TRBJ1-4, with 8 bases lining up with TRBD1. The CDR3 is 14 amino acids. Trimming at V came to 3 bases and at J to 8 bases, leaving 6 bases not matched to a gene. Germline CDR1 and CDR2: SGHDT and YYEEEE. This CDR3 is CASSSAGGDEKLFF. In DNA, the CDR3 is TGTGCCAGCAGCTCGGCAGGGGGCGACGAAAAACTGTTTTTT.

V gene TRBV27 combines with J gene TRBJ1-1; possibly TRBD1 for D (5 bases). Trimming took off 0 bases at V and 3 bases at J, with 17 bases between the two ends. The germline V gene has CDR1 MNHEY and CDR2 SMNVEV (reference sequence). The CDR3 extends over 17 amino acids. The CDR3 coding sequence is TGTGCCAGCAGTTTATCTCCCTTGGGTATGGGGGACACTGAAGCTTTCTTT. Amino acids: CASSLSPLGMGDTEAFF.

V and J are TRBV7-9 and TRBJ2-3; 12 nucleotides align to TRBD1. The CDR3 extends over 16 amino acids. V was pared by 4 bases and J by 2 bases, with 4 bases of the junction left unmatched. Germline CDR1 SEHNR, CDR2 FQNEAQ (reference sequence). In DNA form, the CDR3 reads TGTGCCAGCAGCTCGGGACAGGGGGCATCCACAGATACGCAGTATTTT. Protein sequence: CASSSGQGASTDTQYF.